These 3 T cell receptor beta chains were sequenced from one sample in a study of cytotoxic CD8 clonotypes in ibrutinib-treated CLL (dated by TCRdb to about 2021). The sample's time point label, in plain terms: progressive disease on ibrutinib. Library method: the immunoSEQ multiplex PCR assay. This is the immuneACCESS table as TCRdb keeps it, with only in-frame sequences that have V and J called. A part of the clones is gone; compared with another copy, unresolved V genes explain less than half, and the rest is unexplained. The table for this sample lists about 270,000 clones; roughly three quarters of them were counted only once. The leading ten clones occupy 5.6% of the sample. The source was PBMCs, collected at disease progression, from a patient treated with ibrutinib. The receptors were gathered from a human donor with chronic lymphocytic leukemia.

The chain has TRBV5-1 and TRBJ2-7; possible D gene TRBD2, 6 bases. CDR1 and CDR2 from the germline V gene are SGHRS and YFSETQ. Trimming left V 3 bases short and J 5 bases short, with 27 bases between. CDR3 length: 18 amino acids. CDR3: CASSSQLGPAPGDDEQYF. The CDR3 DNA reads as TGCGCCAGCAGCTCCCAATTGGGCCCCGCCCCGGGGGACGACGAGCAGTACTTC.

This clone showed up just a few times. The gene calls are TRBV5-6 and TRBJ2-3; 8 bases agree with TRBD1. Germline V CDR1 and CDR2: SGHDT, YYEEEE. V was clipped by 0 bases and J by 2 bases; unmatched bases: 5. The CDR3 sequence is 16 residues long. The CDR3: CASSLVGDRNTDTQYF. The DNA of the CDR3 is TGTGCCAGCAGCTTGGTTGGGGACAGGAACACAGATACGCAGTATTTT.

This chain connects TRBV14 to TRBJ1-2; tentatively, D is TRBD1 (6 bases). This CDR3 spans 17 amino acids. Germline V gene lookup returns CDR1 SGHDN and CDR2 FVKESK. V lost 2 bases and J lost 4, with 20 bases in between. The CDR3: CASSQLVLQGIGYGYTF. The CDR3 nucleotides read TGTGCCAGCAGCCAACTTGTTCTACAGGGTATTGGCTATGGCTACACCTTC.